This passage covers 11 T cell receptor beta chains from one sample sequenced in a study of CD8+ T cells in alopecia areata. The authors extracted RNA and reverse transcribed it into cDNA as the sequencing template. TCRdb keeps only in-frame clones here, not all; method: immunoSEQ multiplex PCR. The top ten hold about 23% of the sample, which has 98,000 or so clones, approximately 61% seen once. The specimen sequenced was NKG2D-low CD8+ T cells sorted from blood. These receptors were collected from a human donor with alopecia areata.

J is TRBJ1-5 and V is TRBV19; possibly TRBD1 for D (5 bases). The germline gives CDR1 LNHDA, CDR2 SQIVND (reference sequence). V lost 5 bases and J 6 bases, leaving 17 bases between the germline ends. The CDR3 is 15 amino acids. This CDR3 reads CASSPVGGGSQPQHF. The CDR3 DNA reads TGTGCCAGTAGTCCCGTGGGGGGAGGGAGTCAGCCCCAGCATTTT.

This clone was observed a few times. V is TRBV19 and J is TRBJ2-1, with TRBD2 identical over 7 bases. This CDR3 has 14 residues. The junction had 11 bases not matched to a gene; V was cut back by 6 bases and J by 9 bases. The V gene's germline CDR1 is LNHDA and CDR2 SQIVND (reference sequence). CDR3 DNA sequence: TGTGCCAGTAGCCCCGGCGGGGGTCGAGGTGAGCAGTTCTTC. It yields the protein CASSPGGGRGEQFF.

This clone was recorded once. V and J are TRBV2 and TRBJ1-2; D possibly corresponds to TRBD1 (5 bases). The germline V gene has CDR1 SNHLY and CDR2 FYNNEI. V lost 6 bases, J lost 2 bases, and 10 bases lay in between. The CDR3 contains 13 residues. CDR3 DNA sequence: TGTGCCAGCAGGGGACGGCCAAACTATGGCTACACCTTC. Encoded protein: CASRGRPNYGYTF.

V gene TRBV6-1 combines with J gene TRBJ2-7; no clear D gene. Germline-derived CDR1 and CDR2 are MNHNS and SASEGT. Trimming left V 6 bases short and J 2 bases short, with 8 bases between. This CDR3 region has 12 residues. In DNA, the CDR3 is TGTGCCAGCAGCCCCGGAGCCTACGAGCAGTACTTC. This sequence encodes CASSPGAYEQYF.

The CDR3 bases are TGTGCCAGCAGTCCCAGGACTAGGCCCCACGAGCAGTACTTC. Its translation is CASSPRTRPHEQYF. This rearrangement joins TRBV11-3 to TRBJ2-5; the match to TRBD2 covers 7 bases. The assigned J gene may be wrong: the sequence end matches TRBJ2-7 better. The CDR3 consists of 14 residues. The germline CDR1 and CDR2 sequences are SGHNT and YENEEA.

V is TRBV5-1 and J is TRBJ2-7; D is possibly TRBD1 (5 bases). Trimming pared 0 bases from V and 3 bases from J, leaving 13 bases between. The CDR3 covers 15 residues. The germline V gene has CDR1 SGHRS and CDR2 YFSETQ. Here the CDR3 reads CASSLVTGPNYEQYF. The CDR3 nucleotides are TGCGCCAGCAGCTTGGTCACAGGCCCTAACTACGAGCAGTACTTC.

The chain carries TRBV7-8 and TRBJ2-7; D is undetermined. Germline loops: CDR1 SGHVS, CDR2 FQNEAQ. Trimming removed 2 bases from V and 4 bases from J, with 6 bases in between. This CDR3 comprises 12 residues. The CDR3 loop reads CASSLKKYEQYF. As DNA, the CDR3 is TGTGCCAGCAGCTTAAAGAAATACGAGCAGTACTTC. Full variable domain (missing parts from reference TRBV7-8 and TRBJ2-7): GAGVSQSPRYKVAKRGQDVALRCDPISGHVSLFWYQQALGQGPEFLTYFQNEAQLDKSGLPSDRFFAERPEGSVSTLKIQRTQQEDSAVYLCASSLKKYEQYFGPGTRLTVT.

This chain joins TRBV7-8 and TRBJ2-3; TRBD1 is a possible D gene (5 bases). The CDR3 is 21 amino acids. Germline CDR1 SGHVS, CDR2 FQNEAQ. The ends were cut back, 1 base at V and 0 bases at J, with 26 bases in the middle. Here the CDR3 DNA reads TGTGCCAGCAGCTTAGTCCAGGGCGGAGAGATCAGGGTTACTAGCACAGATACGCAGTATTTT. Translation gives CASSLVQGGEIRVTSTDTQYF.

The rearrangement uses TRBV29-1 and TRBJ2-2; no clear D gene. This CDR3 has 12 amino acids. The germline V gene encodes CDR1 SQVTM and CDR2 ANQGSEA. V was shortened by 5 bases and J by 6 bases, with 10 bases between the two germline ends. The CDR3 here is CSVPHPAGELFF. DNA of the CDR3: TGCAGCGTTCCCCACCCGGCCGGGGAGCTGTTTTTT.

V gene TRBV19 combines with J gene TRBJ2-1, with 7 bases fitting TRBD2. The CDR3 runs to 14 residues. Germline V CDR1 and CDR2: LNHDA, SQIVND (reference sequence). The V segment lost 5 bases and the J segment 5 bases; nucleotides outside the gene matches: 6. The CDR3 nucleotides read TGTGCCAGTAGTCACGGGAGGTTTAACAATGAGCAGTTCTTC. As protein: CASSHGRFNNEQFF.

This clone turned up a few times. An end of the junction differs from the germline gene, which may be a read error. V is TRBV4-1 and J is TRBJ1-1; unclear D gene. Looked up from germline, CDR1 is MGHRA and CDR2 is YSYEKL. The CDR3 spans 15 residues. CDR3 bases: TGCGCCAGCAGCCAAGTTAGGTCCCTGAACGCTGAAGCTTTCTTT. It is translated as CASSQVRSLNAEAFF.